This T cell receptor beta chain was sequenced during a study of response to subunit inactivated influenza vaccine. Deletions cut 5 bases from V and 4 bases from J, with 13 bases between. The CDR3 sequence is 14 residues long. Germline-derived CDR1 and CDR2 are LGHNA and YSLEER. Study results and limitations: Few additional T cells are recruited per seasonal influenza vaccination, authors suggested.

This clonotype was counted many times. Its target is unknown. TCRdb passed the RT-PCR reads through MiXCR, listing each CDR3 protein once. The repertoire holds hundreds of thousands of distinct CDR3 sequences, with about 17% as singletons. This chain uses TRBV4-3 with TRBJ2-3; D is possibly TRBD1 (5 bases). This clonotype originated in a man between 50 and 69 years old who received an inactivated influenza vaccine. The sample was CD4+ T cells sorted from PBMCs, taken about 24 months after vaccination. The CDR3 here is CASSFAKGSDTQYF. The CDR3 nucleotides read TGCGCCAGCAGCTTCGCGAAGGGGTCAGATACGCAGTATTTT.